The source of this TCR beta chain is a study of blood T cell repertoires in COVID-19. About the study: Some COVID-19 samples were acute and others convalescent; all came from the United States, Italy and Spain. T cells, B-cell-depleted T cells, or PBMCs supplied cDNA or gDNA.

The method was immunoSEQ multiplex PCR; TCRdb's version includes in-frame clones alone and lacks a portion of them. Of 150,000 or so clones listed, about 88% are singletons. Germline lookup yields CDR1 SEHNR and CDR2 FQNEAQ (reference sequence). V lost 6 bases to trimming and J lost 0 bases; unmatched junction nucleotides: 13. The CDR3 has 17 amino acids. Seattle patient enrollment occurred during active infection, with longitudinal follow-up thereafter. The chain recombines TRBV7-9 with TRBJ1-1, with 7 bases lining up with TRBD1. This clonotype was sampled from a woman aged 45-65 years with COVID-19, enrolled during active disease. Sequencing used peripheral blood. CDR3 region: CASRPATGSLMNTEAFF. The DNA for the CDR3 is TGTGCCAGCAGACCGGCGACAGGGTCCCTTATGAACACTGAAGCTTTCTTT.